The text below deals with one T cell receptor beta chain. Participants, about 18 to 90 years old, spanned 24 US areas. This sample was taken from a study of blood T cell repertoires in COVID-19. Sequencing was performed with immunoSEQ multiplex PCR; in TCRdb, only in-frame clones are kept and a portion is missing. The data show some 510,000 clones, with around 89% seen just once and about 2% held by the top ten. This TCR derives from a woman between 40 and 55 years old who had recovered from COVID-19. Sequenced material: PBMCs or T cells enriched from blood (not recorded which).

CDR3 in amino acids: CASIAGQTHSGTDTQYF. The CDR3 nucleotides are TGTGCCAGCATCGCCGGACAGACTCATTCAGGCACAGATACGCAGTATTTT. The chain recombines TRBV28 with TRBJ2-3; TRBD1 might be the D (6 bases). Trimming removed 7 bases at V and 1 base at J, with 21 bases between. Germline CDR1 MDHEN, CDR2 SYDVKM. This CDR3 has 17 amino acids.